This TCR beta chain was profiled in a study of blood T cell repertoires in COVID-19. Study at large: Samples taken during acute and convalescent COVID-19 were collected in the United States, Italy and Spain. PBMCs, B-cell-depleted T cells, or T cells provided the cDNA or gDNA that made up the material.

How the authors handled the data: Researchers report that nucleated cell counts were estimated from reference gene primer amplification. Sequencing used immunoSEQ multiplex PCR; TCRdb keeps in-frame clones, though not all of them. Clone size and the V and J calls come from that table; the DNA yielded D and trimming. The sample yields 250,000 to 350,000 clones, approximately 84% seen once. Trimming shortened V by 2 bases and J by 2 bases, and 2 bases separated the two germline ends. Germline V CDR1 and CDR2: SGHNT, YENEEA. The CDR3 runs 12 residues. Patients at the Seattle site were enrolled during active infection and followed longitudinally. This clone was detected once.

This receptor was taken from a human donor with COVID-19, enrolled during active disease. The donor label of this sample is uncertain. The V gene is TRBV11-3, the J gene TRBJ2-3; D is unresolved. Source material: peripheral blood. CDR3 protein: CASSLHTDTQYF. The CDR3 DNA reads as TGTGCCAGCAGCTTACACACAGATACGCAGTATTTT.